This T cell receptor beta chain was captured in a study of blood T cell repertoires in COVID-19 (TCRdb year 2020). Context from the whole study: The collaborator samples originated in the United States, Italy and Spain and spanned the acute and convalescent phases of COVID-19. Subjects who had been exposed to COVID-19, were actively infected with it, or had recovered from it provided the deeply sampled blood TCRbeta repertoires that made up the dataset. The material from the prospective study consisted of cDNA or gDNA derived from T cells, B-cell-depleted T cells, or PBMCs. The repertoires were released in a freely available public database intended as a resource for research on the immune response to SARS-CoV-2. Samples were obtained from the ongoing ImmuneRACE study (first 160 participants) and from about 1,300 subjects provided by 6 global collaborators. A de-identified subject ID, COVID-19 status, age in years and sex were almost always included in the sample metadata. HLA class I and class II types, where available, came from metadata supplied by the sample provider rather than from assay-based typing. General conclusions and limits of the study: Clinical and demographic metadata were provided uncurated, with the amount varying by source and participant.

Whole blood was collected in K2EDTA tubes by collaborating institutions according to the institutions' own protocols. Collaborator samples were shipped for TCRbeta analysis as frozen whole blood, isolated PBMCs, or DNA extracted from either sample type. The CDR3, cysteine through phenylalanine, is 13 amino acids long. The DNA shown is the 39-base CDR3, in frame from base 1. CDR1 and CDR2 are read off the germline V gene (reference sequence) as DFQATT and SNEGSKA. Trimming takes 3 bases off V and 5 bases off J; junction bases not matched to a gene: 4. The immunoSEQ Assay, a bias-controlled multiplex PCR, was used to amplify TCRbeta CDR3 regions from genomic DNA. In the paper's pipeline: Nucleated cell counts per sample were estimated from amplification of reference gene primers within the assay. To quantify the absolute abundance of each unique TCRbeta CDR3 rearrangement, sequence reads were collapsed and filtered. For each sample, productive Simpson clonality was calculated by taking the square root of Simpson's diversity index across productive rearrangements. TCRdb took over this immuneACCESS table, retaining in-frame rearrangements with V and J assigned. Such tables are incomplete; in checked studies, under half of the missing clones stem from an unresolved V gene, and the remainder is unexplained. V and J calls and clone size are given by that table; D and trimming were obtained from the DNA. A total of fewer than 90,000 clones appear in this sample, 75% to 90% of them only once. The top ten hold about 10% of the sample.

With respect to this clone: Its antigen is not yet known. Nothing much larger sits one base from this clone, and base qualities are not available.

The origin of this receptor is a human donor in a cohort sampled during active COVID-19. The V and J genes are TRBV20-1 and TRBJ1-1; TRBD1 lines up with 9 middle nucleotides. Material for sequencing was peripheral blood. The DNA sequence is given as TGCAGTGCTAGTCAGGACAGGGGTACTGAAGCTTTCTTT. This translates into CSASQDRGTEAFF.